The 23 T cell receptor beta chains below come from one sample, sequenced in a study of blood T cell repertoires in COVID-19. The protocol was immunoSEQ multiplex PCR, while the TCRdb copy is restricted to in-frame clones and leaves out a portion. The table has around 100,000 clones, 75% to 95% seen once. What was sequenced was peripheral blood. These receptors came from a human donor in a cohort sampled during active COVID-19.

This chain connects TRBV3-1 (or the pseudogene TRBV3-2) to TRBJ2-1; 8 nucleotides agree with TRBD2. Per germline, CDR1 LGHDT and CDR2 YNNKEL (reference sequence). V lost 6 bases, J lost 5 bases, and 6 bases stayed unmatched. The CDR3 is 14 amino acids. CDR3 nucleotides: TGTGCCAGCAGTGGGGAGGGACTAGACAATGAGCAGTTCTTC. It specifies CASSGEGLDNEQFF.

This clone was observed a single time. The chain couples TRBV24-1 to TRBJ2-3; D might be TRBD1 (6 bases). Trimming left V 2 bases short and J 6 bases short, with 11 bases between. This CDR3 is 14 amino acids long. Germline V lookup: CDR1 KGHDR, CDR2 SFDVKD. The CDR3 here is CATSDSDRLDTQYF. CDR3 sequence (DNA): TGTGCCACCAGTGATTCTGACAGGTTGGATACGCAGTATTTT.

The J gene is TRBJ1-1, the V gene TRBV7-9, with a weak D call TRBD1 (5 bases). Trimming left V 3 bases short and J 1 base short, with 12 bases between. In germline, CDR1 is SEHNR, CDR2 FQNEAQ (reference sequence). The CDR3 is made up of 15 amino acids. CDR3 loop: CASSFDPGGNTEAFF. For the CDR3, the DNA is TGTGCCAGCAGCTTTGATCCGGGGGGGAACACTGAAGCTTTCTTT. The full variable domain, completed using reference TRBV7-9 and TRBJ1-1, is DTGVSQNPRHKITKRGQNVTFRCDPISEHNRLYWYRQTLGQGPEFLTYFQNEAQLEKSRLLSDRFSAERPKGSFSTLEIQRTEQGDSAMYLCASSFDPGGNTEAFFGQGTRLTVV.

This sequence joins TRBV19 and TRBJ1-5; possibly TRBD1 for D (6 bases). Germline lookup yields CDR1 LNHDA and CDR2 SQIVND (reference sequence). V was clipped by 3 bases and J by 4 bases, with 13 bases between them. This CDR3 region has 15 residues. The CDR3, as DNA: TGTGCCAGTAGTATCTACAGGGTTGGTAATCAGCCCCAGCATTTT. This translates into CASSIYRVGNQPQHF.

This chain connects TRBV4-1 to TRBJ1-2; 10 bases are shared with TRBD1. Unmatched junction bases numbered 6, after V lost 1 base and J lost 7 bases. The germline V gene has CDR1 MGHRA and CDR2 YSYEKL. The CDR3 runs 15 residues. CDR3 protein: CASSQVERDRGGYTF. The CDR3 DNA sequence: TGCGCCAGCAGCCAAGTGGAAAGGGACAGGGGTGGCTACACCTTC.

V gene TRBV25-1 combines with J gene TRBJ1-4; D is ambiguous. V was cut by 4 bases and J by 4 bases, with 10 bases left in between. CDR1 and CDR2 (germline): MGHDK, SYGVNS. This CDR3 comprises 14 residues. CDR3 sequence reads: CASSAGILNEKLFF. The CDR3 DNA is TGTGCCAGCAGTGCCGGGATACTTAATGAAAAACTGTTTTTT.

The chain combines TRBV7-8 with TRBJ2-7, with D hard to call. The CDR3 spans 13 residues. Trimming shortened V by 7 bases and J by 0 bases, and 10 bases separated the two germline ends. From germline, CDR1 is SGHVS and CDR2 FQNEAQ. CDR3 amino acids: CASNDLLSYEQYF. CDR3 in DNA: TGTGCCAGCAACGATTTACTCTCCTACGAGCAGTACTTC.

The J gene is TRBJ1-6, the V gene TRBV19, with a tentative D call TRBD1 (5 bases). In germline, CDR1 is LNHDA, CDR2 SQIVND (reference sequence). The V and J ends lost 2 bases and 9 bases respectively, with 11 bases between them. The CDR3 totals 14 residues. The chain's CDR3 is CASSISGAGSPLHF. Written as DNA, the CDR3 is TGTGCCAGTAGTATATCTGGGGCTGGTTCACCCCTCCACTTT.

The chain recombines TRBV19 with TRBJ1-2; weak D call: TRBD1 (6 bases). V lost 4 bases and J lost 5, with 14 bases in between. Germline V gives CDR1 LNHDA, CDR2 SQIVND (reference sequence). The CDR3 is made up of 14 amino acids. The CDR3 spells CASSTNREWYGYTF. CDR3 bases: TGTGCCAGTAGTACCAACAGGGAATGGTATGGCTACACCTTC.

The rearrangement joins TRBV29-1 to TRBJ1-1; D gene uncertain. The V gene lost 5 bases and the J gene lost 0 bases, with 7 bases spanning the gap. Germline-derived CDR1 and CDR2 are SQVTM and ANQGSEA. This CDR3 region has 12 residues. The CDR3 loop is CSVRRVNTEAFF. CDR3 in DNA: TGCAGCGTTAGGAGAGTGAACACTGAAGCTTTCTTT.

The table lists this clone with a few counts. The CDR3 DNA sequence: TGTGCCAGCAGCCACTTCTCCTACGAGCAGTACTTC. It yields the protein CASSHFSYEQYF. The chain carries TRBV3-1 (or the pseudogene TRBV3-2) and TRBJ2-7; D not resolved. There are 12 residues in the CDR3. CDR1 and CDR2 (germline): LGHDT, YNNKEL (reference sequence). Trimming removed 3 bases from V and 0 bases from J, with 3 bases in between.

The chain has TRBV12-3 or TRBV12-4 and TRBJ2-7; no clear D. The V and J ends lost 6 bases and 3 bases respectively, with 9 bases between them. CDR3 length: 12 amino acids. The CDR3, as DNA: TGTGCCAGCAGCTCCGGGTTCTACGAGCAGTACTTC. Translated, it gives CASSSGFYEQYF.

This chain connects TRBV28 to TRBJ2-7; possible D gene TRBD1, 6 bases. The germline gives CDR1 MDHEN, CDR2 SYDVKM. This CDR3 is 15 amino acids long. V lost 7 bases, J lost 3 bases, and 19 bases lay in between. CDR3 nucleotide sequence: TGTGCCAGCACCGAATTCAGGGGTAAGGTCTACGAGCAGTACTTC. Translation gives CASTEFRGKVYEQYF. Filled out from reference TRBV28 and TRBJ2-7, the complete variable domain reads DVKVTQSSRYLVKRTGEKVFLECVQDMDHENMFWYRQDPGLGLRLIYFSYDVKMKEKGDIPEGYSVSREKKERFSLILESASTNQTSMYLCASTEFRGKVYEQYFGPGTRLTVT.

The chain has TRBV6-5 and TRBJ1-5, with 7 bases matching TRBD1. The CDR3 totals 12 residues. With 8 bases clipped from V and 12 bases from J, the junction kept 10 bases outside the gene matches. Per germline, CDR1 MNHEY and CDR2 SVGAGI. The CDR3 DNA follows: TGTGCCAGCCGGCCCAGCACAGGGGTCCAGCATTTT. Encoded protein: CASRPSTGVQHF.

V is TRBV5-4 and J is TRBJ2-7, with TRBD2 matching over 11 bases. The trim removed 4 bases at V and 7 bases at J, leaving 7 bases unmatched. The germline CDR1 and CDR2 sequences are SGHNT and YYREEE (reference sequence). The CDR3 is made up of 14 amino acids. The CDR3 nucleotides are TGTGCCAGCAGCCAAGGACTAGCGGGTTGGGAGCAGTACTTC. Protein: CASSQGLAGWEQYF.

The rearrangement links TRBV15 to TRBJ2-2; 7 nucleotides align to TRBD2. After removal of 1 base from V and 2 bases from J, the junction contained 4 bases not matched to a gene. The CDR3 is made up of 16 amino acids. Germline loops: CDR1 LNHNV, CDR2 YYDKDF (reference sequence). CDR3 sequence: CATSRGRGINTGELFF. The DNA of the CDR3 is TGTGCCACCAGCAGAGGGCGGGGGATCAACACCGGGGAGCTGTTTTTT.

The J gene is TRBJ2-7, the V gene TRBV28; 16 nucleotides align to TRBD2. The junction had 6 bases not matched to a gene; V was cut back by 6 bases and J by 4 bases. The V gene's germline CDR1 is MDHEN and CDR2 SYDVKM. The CDR3 has 16 amino acids. The chain's CDR3 is CASSPGLAGGRYEQYF. The DNA of the CDR3 is TGTGCCAGCAGCCCGGGACTAGCGGGAGGGCGGTACGAGCAGTACTTC.

The genes are TRBV5-1 and TRBJ2-2; D is unclear. The CDR3 sequence is 14 residues long. Trimming cost V 4 bases and J 3 bases, with 10 bases left between them. Germline V gene sequence: CDR1 SGHRS, CDR2 YFSETQ. For the CDR3, the DNA is TGCGCCAGCAGCACGGAGCGAGACACCGGGGAGCTGTTTTTT. The encoded protein is CASSTERDTGELFF.

The chain recombines TRBV10-1 with TRBJ2-3, with no clear D. Germline V gene data show CDR1 as WNHNN and CDR2 as SYGVQD (reference sequence). The CDR3 totals 11 residues. Deletions cut 8 bases from V and 4 bases from J, with 7 bases between. The CDR3 is CASAESDTQYF. CDR3 bases: TGCGCCAGCGCGGAGTCAGATACGCAGTATTTT.

The rearrangement links TRBV12-3 or TRBV12-4 to TRBJ1-4; D is uncertain. V lost 3 bases and J lost 5, with 7 bases in between. The CDR3 totals 13 residues. This CDR3 is CASSFSRNEKLFF. The CDR3 coding sequence is TGTGCCAGCAGTTTCTCCAGAAATGAAAAACTGTTTTTT.

The chain uses TRBV19 and TRBJ2-7; D is perhaps TRBD1 (6 bases). The CDR3 extends over 13 amino acids. V lost 3 bases and J lost 11, with 17 bases in between. Per germline, CDR1 LNHDA and CDR2 SQIVND (reference sequence). For the CDR3, the DNA is TGTGCCAGTAGTATGGGACACCGAGATACTGAGTACTTC. Translating gives CASSMGHRDTEYF.

The chain is built from TRBV5-6 and TRBJ2-5; D remains unclear. Trimming took off 2 bases at V and 2 bases at J, with 10 bases between the two ends. Germline CDR1 reads SGHDT; CDR2 reads YYEEEE. CDR3 length: 14 amino acids. This CDR3 reads CASSLITHQETQYF. The DNA for the CDR3 is TGTGCCAGCAGCTTAATCACACATCAAGAGACCCAGTACTTC.

This clone was counted a few times. The chain is built from TRBV7-3 and TRBJ2-3; TRBD2 agrees at 7 bases. This CDR3 is 13 amino acids long. The junction had 3 bases not matched to a gene; V was cut back by 5 bases and J by 4 bases. Germline-derived CDR1 and CDR2 are SGHTA and FQGTGA. The CDR3 nucleotides are TGTGCCAGCAGCGTAGGACTAGCAGATACGCAGTATTTT. Encoded protein: CASSVGLADTQYF.